The T cell receptor (beta chain) under discussion was sequenced for a study of OX40 agonist ivuxolimab in advanced cancers. Study in general: Earlier anti-PD-1, anti-PD-L1 or anti-CTLA-4 therapy was permitted; roughly 40% had received some. There were three patients with partial responses, one having hepatocellular carcinoma and two cutaneous melanoma.

The assay was immunoSEQ multiplex PCR, and TCRdb's table has in-frame clones only and misses some. The sample yields some 80,000 clones, 80% to 90% seen once. Of note for this clone: Antigen: not known.

Notes on the study in general: Certain nonresponders additionally had low normalized T-cell clonal expansion.

Collection of blood occurred at baseline, at cycle 4 day 1, and at cycle 7 day 1. V was trimmed by 2 bases and J by 6 bases, leaving 19 bases between them. The V gene's germline CDR1 is KGHSY and CDR2 FQNENV. The CDR3 is made up of 16 amino acids. The TCR was taken from an adult with an advanced solid tumor such as melanoma, head and neck, liver or kidney cancer. This material consisted of CD4+ or CD8+ T cells sorted from blood, taken in a trial of the OX40 agonist ivuxolimab. V and J are TRBV16 and TRBJ1-2; D is unresolved. The CDR3 loop is CASSQGSQKETHGYTF. Here the CDR3 DNA reads TGTGCCAGCAGCCAAGGATCGCAGAAGGAAACCCATGGCTACACCTTC. Drawing the rest from reference TRBV16 and TRBJ1-2, the complete variable domain is GEEVAQTPKHLVRGEGQKAKLYCAPIKGHSYVFWYQQVLKNEFKFLISFQNENVFDETGMPKERFSAKCLPNSPCSLEIQATKLEDSAVYFCASSQGSQKETHGYTFGSGTRLTVV.